The 10 T cell receptor beta chains below come from one sample, sequenced in a study of T cells in women clearing cervical HPV infection. Profiled with immunoSEQ multiplex PCR; TCRdb holds only in-frame clones, not every one. The specimen's table records 20,000 to 25,000 clones. Sequencing used blood buffy coat. The receptor set was obtained from a woman between 18 and 70 years old with a cervical HPV16 infection that either progressed to CIN3+ or cleared (not recorded which).

Note on this clone: The read ends 3 residues before the CDR3 terminus; that terminus is restored from the germline J gene. J is TRBJ1-1 and V is TRBV29-1; D not resolved. Looked up from germline, CDR1 is SQVTM and CDR2 is ANQGSEA. V was pared by 4 bases and J by 0 bases, with 12 bases between. This CDR3 region has 14 residues. CDR3 protein: CSVVLAGLNTEAFF. The CDR3 bases that were read are TGCAGCGTTGTTCTAGCGGGCTTGAACACTGAA. Based on the CDR3 plus reference TRBV29-1 and TRBJ1-1, the full variable domain is SAVISQKPSRDICQRGTSLTIQCQVDSQVTMMFWYRQQPGQSLTLIATANQGSEATYESGFVIDKFPISRPNLTFSTLTVSNMSPEDSSIYLCSVVLAGLNTEAFFGQGTRLTVV.

With regard to this clone: The missing CDR3 end, 3 residues past where the read stops, is filled in from the germline J gene. The V and J genes are TRBV14 and TRBJ1-2; 8 bases map to TRBD1. The germline V gene has CDR1 SGHDN and CDR2 FVKESK. The CDR3 is 19 amino acids. The covered CDR3 bases are TGTGCCAGCAGCCAAGACGGAATTTTGGCAGGGGGCCTTCAAGAGACC. Its protein is CASSQDGILAGGLQET. The entire CDR3 protein is CASSQDGILAGGLQETYTF.

Worth noting for this clone: The read is 3 residues too short to cover the CDR3 end, so that end is filled in from the germline J gene. The J gene is TRBJ2-5, the V gene TRBV7-9, with a tentative D call TRBD1 (6 bases). Germline V gene data show CDR1 as SEHNR and CDR2 as FQNEAQ (reference sequence). The CDR3 is made up of 14 amino acids. Trimming removed 5 bases from V and 3 bases from J, with 13 bases in between. The CDR3 protein is CASSPLGQKETQYF. CDR3 DNA (partial): TGTGCCAGCAGCCCCCTCGGACAGAAAGAGACC.

Of note for this clone: The CDR3 end falls 3 residues outside the read, so it is completed with the germline J gene. The chain combines TRBV14 with TRBJ1-2; no reliable D call. The germline CDR1 and CDR2 sequences are SGHDN and FVKESK. Trimming took off 4 bases at V and 2 bases at J, with 14 bases between the two ends. The CDR3 is made up of 15 amino acids. CDR3 amino acids: CASSRKSSFNYGYTF. The CDR3 bases that were read are TGTGCCAGCAGCCGAAAGAGCTCCTTCAACTATGGC. Combining the CDR3 with reference TRBV14 and TRBJ1-2 gives the whole variable domain EAGVTQFPSHSVIEKGQTVTLRCDPISGHDNLYWYRRVMGKEIKFLLHFVKESKQDESGMPNNRFLAERTGGTYSTLKVQPAELEDSGVYFCASSRKSSFNYGYTFGSGTRLTVV.

Concerning this clone itself: The missing CDR3 end, 3 residues past where the read stops, is filled in from the germline J gene. The V and J genes are TRBV19 and TRBJ2-5; 9 bases align to TRBD1. The CDR3 has 13 residues. Germline lookup yields CDR1 LNHDA and CDR2 SQIVND (reference sequence). With V trimmed by 5 bases and J by 6 bases, 4 bases remained unmatched. CDR3 DNA, as far as it was read: TGTGCCAGTAGTCCAGGACAGGGGAAGACC. Its translation: CASSPGQGKT. The CDR3, in full, reads CASSPGQGKTQYF.

Note on this clone: The read ends 3 residues early relative to the CDR3; the germline J gene fills the gap. The genes are TRBV11-2 and TRBJ1-2; 9 nucleotides line up with TRBD1. The CDR3 loop spans 14 amino acids. Germline CDR1 reads SGHAT; CDR2 reads FQNNGV. The sequenced part of the CDR3 DNA is TGTGCCAGCAGCTTGGGGACAGGGAACTACGAC. It specifies CASSLGTGNYD. The entire CDR3 protein reads CASSLGTGNYDYTF.

The CDR3 bases that were read are TGCGCCAGCTCTCAGGGGGTGCAAGAGACC. It translates to CASSQGVQET. The entire CDR3 protein reads CASSQGVQETQYF. This chain connects TRBV10-1 to TRBJ2-5; 7 bases align to TRBD1. The read is 3 residues too short to cover the CDR3 end, so that end is filled in from the germline J gene. With 8 bases clipped from V and 2 bases from J, the junction kept 5 bases outside the gene matches. In germline, CDR1 is WNHNN, CDR2 SYGVQD (reference sequence). This CDR3 contains 13 residues.

Concerning this clone itself: The CDR3 end falls 3 residues outside the read, so it is completed with the germline J gene. The V call is TRBV12-3 or TRBV12-4, the J call TRBJ2-1; unclear D gene. Trimming stripped 8 bases from V and 0 bases from J, with 11 bases between. The CDR3 length is 14 residues. The CDR3 reads CASRPYPSYNEQFF. Incomplete CDR3 DNA: TGTGCCAGCCGTCCTTATCCCTCCTACAATGAG.

A word on this clone: Read data end 3 residues before the CDR3 end; the end is taken from the germline J gene. The chain couples TRBV30 to TRBJ2-2; 7 nucleotides match TRBD1. Germline values: CDR1 GTSNPN, CDR2 SVGIG (reference sequence). This CDR3 is built from 13 residues. The CDR3 here is CAWTGTDNSPLFF. The CDR3 DNA, read in part, is TGTGCCTGGACTGGGACAGATAATTCACCG. Complete variable domain (other parts from reference TRBV30 and TRBJ2-2): SQTIHQWPATLVQPVGSPLSLECTVEGTSNPNLYWYRQAAGRGLQLLFYSVGIGQISSEVPQNLSASRPQDRQFILSSKKLLLSDSGFYLCAWTGTDNSPLFFGEGSRLTVL.

Of note for this clone: One junction end disagrees with the germline gene, perhaps due to a read error. The read terminates 3 residues before the CDR3 end, so the remaining end is supplied by the germline J gene. J is TRBJ2-2 and V is TRBV7-7, with D uncertain. This CDR3 is built from 13 residues. Germline CDR1 SSHAT, CDR2 FNYEAQ (reference sequence). The CDR3 loop reads CASSYSEAGELFF. The CDR3 DNA, read in part, is TGTGCTAGCAGCTACTCCGAAGCCGGGGAG.